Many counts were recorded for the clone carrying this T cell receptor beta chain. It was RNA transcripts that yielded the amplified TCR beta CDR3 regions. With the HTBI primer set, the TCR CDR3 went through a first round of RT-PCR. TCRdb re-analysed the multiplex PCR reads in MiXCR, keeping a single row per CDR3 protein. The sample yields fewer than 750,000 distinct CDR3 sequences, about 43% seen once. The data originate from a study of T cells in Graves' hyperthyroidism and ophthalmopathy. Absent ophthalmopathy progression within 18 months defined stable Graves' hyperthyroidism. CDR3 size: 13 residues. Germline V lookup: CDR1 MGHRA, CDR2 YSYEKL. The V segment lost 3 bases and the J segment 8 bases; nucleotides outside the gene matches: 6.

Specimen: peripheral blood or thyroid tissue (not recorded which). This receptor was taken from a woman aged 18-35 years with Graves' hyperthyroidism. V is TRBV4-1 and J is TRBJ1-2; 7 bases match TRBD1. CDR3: CASSQTGLKGYTF. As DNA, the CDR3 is TGCGCCAGCAGCCAGACAGGGCTAAAGGGCTACACCTTC.